These 16 T cell receptor beta chains came from one sample sequenced in a study of control samples from healthy donors and cancer patients. Clones were sequenced by immunoSEQ multiplex PCR, and TCRdb holds only the in-frame ones, with some missing. This sample has 110,000 to 150,000 clones; roughly 94% occur once, and the top ten carry roughly 14%. The specimen sequenced was blood. These receptors were collected from a man aged 35 to 55 in good health.

The J gene is TRBJ1-5, the V gene TRBV12-2; the D segment call TRBD1 is taken from the table without a DNA check. TRBV12-2 is given as a pseudogene. The CDR3 runs to 20 residues. For the CDR3, the DNA is TGTGCAAGTCGCTTGGCCACAATATACGGAAATAGGGGGCTCAATCAGCCCCAGCATTTT. It is translated as CASRLATIYGNRGLNQPQHF.

This clone was observed once. The chain recombines TRBV4-1 with TRBJ2-1; tentatively, D is TRBD1 (5 bases). Trimming left V 2 bases short and J 9 bases short, with 14 bases between. Germline CDR1 and CDR2: MGHRA and YSYEKL. The CDR3 covers 14 residues. DNA of the CDR3: TGCGCCAGCAGCCAACGAGCCAGGGCCGTTGAGCAGTTCTTC. It yields the protein CASSQRARAVEQFF.

This rearrangement joins TRBV27 to TRBJ1-2; D is unresolved. Germline CDR1 MNHEY, CDR2 SMNVEV (reference sequence). The CDR3 has 13 amino acids. V lost 6 bases and J 8 bases, leaving 16 bases between the germline ends. The CDR3 is CASRSGGIGGYTF. The CDR3 DNA reads as TGTGCCAGCAGAAGCGGTGGGATAGGGGGCTACACCTTC.

The chain has TRBV10-2 and TRBJ2-5; 8 nucleotides align to TRBD1. J gave up 5 bases and V 8 bases, and 4 bases lay outside the gene matches. The CDR3 is made up of 12 amino acids. From germline, CDR1 is WSHSY and CDR2 SAAADI. CDR3: CASSGGEETQYF. CDR3 DNA sequence: TGCGCCAGCTCAGGGGGCGAGGAGACCCAGTACTTC.

This sequence joins TRBV5-1 and TRBJ2-1; 7 bases line up with TRBD2. V was clipped by 0 bases and J by 6 bases; unmatched bases: 6. The CDR3 spans 15 residues. From germline, CDR1 is SGHRS and CDR2 YFSETQ. CDR3 in DNA: TGCGCCAGCAGCTTGGCGGGGGGTACTTTCAATGAGCAGTTCTTC. Protein: CASSLAGGTFNEQFF. The complete variable domain, with remaining parts taken from reference TRBV5-1 and TRBJ2-1, reads KAGVTQTPRYLIKTRGQQVTLSCSPISGHRSVSWYQQTPGQGLQFLFEYFSETQRNKGNFPGRFSGRQFSNSRSEMNVSTLELGDSALYLCASSLAGGTFNEQFFGPGTRLTVL.

The chain couples TRBV6-5 to TRBJ2-7, with TRBD1 matching 10 bases. The V gene end was trimmed by 6 bases and the J gene end by 5 bases; junction bases not matched to a gene: 7. The germline V gene encodes CDR1 MNHEY and CDR2 SVGAGI. There are 14 residues in the CDR3. The CDR3 nucleotides are TGTGCCAGCAGCCGGGACAGGGGAAATGACGAGCAGTACTTC. As protein: CASSRDRGNDEQYF.

The V call is TRBV3-1 (or the pseudogene TRBV3-2), the J call TRBJ1-6; possible D gene TRBD1, 5 bases. The CDR3 runs to 15 residues. Germline-derived CDR1 and CDR2 are LGHDT and YNNKEL (reference sequence). Trimming shortened V by 4 bases and J by 10 bases, and 17 bases separated the two germline ends. As DNA, the CDR3 is TGTGCCAGCAGCCCGTCCGGGGGAGGGGAGTCACCCCTCCACTTT. Its protein is CASSPSGGGESPLHF.

V gene TRBV7-3 combines with J gene TRBJ1-5; no clear D gene. This CDR3 has 13 amino acids. Germline V CDR1 and CDR2: SGHTA, FQGTGA. V lost 2 bases to trimming and J lost 10 bases, with 12 bases between them. This CDR3 is CASSLGRGNPQHF. The CDR3 nucleotides read TGTGCCAGCAGCTTAGGTCGGGGAAATCCCCAGCATTTT. Complete variable domain (other parts from reference TRBV7-3 and TRBJ1-5): GAGVSQTPSNKVTEKGKYVELRCDPISGHTALYWYRQSLGQGPEFLIYFQGTGAADDSGLPNDRFFAVRPEGSVSTLKIQRTERGDSAVYLCASSLGRGNPQHFGDGTRLSIL.

The chain couples TRBV6-6 to TRBJ1-2; D unclear. The CDR3 sequence is 11 residues long. V shed 6 bases and J shed 8 bases, with 10 bases lying between them. Per germline, CDR1 MNHNY and CDR2 SVGAGI (reference sequence). The CDR3 reads CASSTAGGYTF. CDR3 nucleotides: TGTGCCAGCAGCACAGCCGGAGGCTACACCTTC.

The rearrangement joins TRBV10-3 to TRBJ2-2; D is uncertain. Per the germline V gene, CDR1 is ENHRY and CDR2 is SYGVKD. V was clipped by 2 bases and J by 0 bases, with 7 bases between them. The CDR3 has 15 residues. The CDR3 loop is CAISEMSANTGELFF. The DNA of the CDR3 is TGTGCCATCAGTGAGATGTCCGCGAACACCGGGGAGCTGTTTTTT.

The chain uses TRBV6-5 and TRBJ1-5; D is perhaps TRBD1 (5 bases). Germline lookup yields CDR1 MNHEY and CDR2 SVGAGI. V was cut by 2 bases and J by 3 bases, with 8 bases left in between. This CDR3 spans 14 amino acids. The CDR3 loop reads CASSYDRLNQPQHF. The CDR3 coding sequence is TGTGCCAGCAGTTACGACAGACTCAATCAGCCCCAGCATTTT.

The chain recombines TRBV6-2 or TRBV6-3 with TRBJ2-1, with 11 bases that match TRBD2. Germline V CDR1 and CDR2: MNHEY, SVGEGT. J gave up 10 bases and V 2 bases, and 7 bases lay outside the gene matches. The CDR3 loop spans 15 amino acids. CDR3 in amino acids: CASSYDLAGGVEQFF. The CDR3 nucleotides read TGTGCCAGCAGTTACGATCTAGCGGGGGGAGTCGAGCAGTTCTTC.

V usage is TRBV18 and J usage is TRBJ2-5, with TRBD1 identical over 7 bases. The ends lost 5 bases at V and 4 bases at J; junction bases unmatched: 10. Germline assignment: CDR1 KGHSH and CDR2 LQKENI. The CDR3 has 15 amino acids. The CDR3 DNA sequence: TGTGCCAGCTCATCTAACAGGGGATCTACAGAGACCCAGTACTTC. This codes for CASSSNRGSTETQYF.

J is TRBJ2-5 and V is TRBV11-3; 7 bases match TRBD1. The CDR3 covers 14 residues. CDR1 SGHNT and CDR2 YENEEA come from the germline V gene. With V trimmed by 4 bases and J by 1 base, 3 bases remained unmatched. This CDR3 reads CASSSRDSQETQYF. The CDR3 DNA reads TGTGCCAGCAGCTCACGGGACAGCCAAGAGACCCAGTACTTC.

This sequence joins TRBV19 and TRBJ2-1; D is undetermined. V lost 3 bases, J lost 4 bases, and 13 bases lay in between. This CDR3 has 15 residues. Germline assignment: CDR1 LNHDA and CDR2 SQIVND (reference sequence). CDR3: CASSIYAEEYNEQFF. Written as DNA, the CDR3 is TGTGCCAGTAGTATCTATGCTGAGGAGTACAATGAGCAGTTCTTC.

Written as DNA, the CDR3 is TGTGCCAGCAGCTTGGGGGGAGCCAAGGGAGGTGAAAAACTGTTTTTT. Translation: CASSLGGAKGGEKLFF. This chain joins TRBV5-6 and TRBJ1-4; D is unclear. V was shortened by 0 bases and J by 7 bases, with 16 bases between the two germline ends. The CDR3 loop spans 16 amino acids. Germline CDR1 and CDR2: SGHDT and YYEEEE.